This TCR beta chain was observed in a study of OX40 agonist ivuxolimab in advanced cancers. With respect to the entire study: Ivuxolimab was a fully human IgG2 agonistic monoclonal antibody targeting the costimulatory receptor OX40 (CD134). Intravenous ivuxolimab was administered to patients every 2 weeks at six dose levels: 0.01, 0.1, 0.3, 1.5, 3 and 10 mg/kg. Of the roughly 51 patients in dose escalation, about 19 had hepatocellular carcinoma, about 15 had melanoma, 9 had renal cell carcinoma and 9 had head and neck cancer. Patients were allowed to have had prior anti-PD-1, anti-PD-L1 or anti-CTLA-4 therapy, and more than 30% of the dose-escalation patients had previously received checkpoint inhibitors. The purpose of peripheral TCRbeta sequencing was to test whether ivuxolimab changed TCR sequence diversity and led to clonal T-cell expansion. The paper describes the monotherapy dose-escalation part (N = 52 patients) of the phase I trial of ivuxolimab. The dose-escalation cohort was 80% to 90% male with a mean age of about 65 years, ranging from roughly 20 to 80. Partial responses occurred in three dose-escalation patients, of whom one had hepatocellular carcinoma and two had cutaneous melanoma.

Points the paper makes about the study in general: After ivuxolimab, more expanded clones were found on average in CD8+ T cells than in CD4+ T cells. Low levels of normalized T-cell clonal expansion were also seen in some patients who did not respond. In the 0.1-3.0 mg/kg groups, partial responders were among the patients with the lowest normalized peripheral clonal expansion, particularly in CD8+ T cells. Which antigens the clonally expanded peripheral T cells were specific for was not determined. Clonal expansion of both CD4+ and CD8+ blood T cells was observed from baseline to week 6 at doses 0.1 to 3.0 mg/kg.

The CDR3 measures 19 amino acids from cysteine to phenylalanine. Of all the DNA, just the CDR3 is kept, 57 bases in frame from base 1. Based on the germline V gene (reference sequence), the CDR1 and CDR2 sequences are LNHDA and SQIVND. The germline V and J ends show losses of 6 bases and 1 base respectively, and no gene match explains 10 bases of the junction. To sequence the TCRbeta CDR3 region, genomic DNA was isolated from the sorted cells. TCRbeta CDR3 regions were sequenced using the immunoSEQ Assay. In TCRdb, the immuneACCESS table is reduced to in-frame sequences with V and J assigned. These tables do not hold every clone; where another copy was compared, an unresolved V gene accounts for under half, and the others remain unexplained. The sample contains about 61,000 clones, roughly 86% of them found a single time. The ten largest account for roughly 1.1% of the sample. The trial excluded patients who had a history of autoimmune disease or who were on systemic immunosuppression. Peripheral blood for TCR sequencing was drawn from every dose cohort at baseline, at cycle 4 day 1 and at cycle 7 day 1. The samples were drawn from a first-in-human, open-label, multicenter phase I dose-escalation trial of ivuxolimab. The trial enrolled adults with locally advanced or metastatic head and neck squamous cell, hepatocellular, melanoma or renal cell carcinoma. Before TCR sequencing, CD4+ T cells and CD8+ T cells were sorted from peripheral blood as separate populations.

Concerning this clone: The antigen it binds to is not known. No much larger clone is present one base from it, and per-base qualities are unavailable.

The source material was CD4+ or CD8+ T cells sorted from blood, sampled in a trial of the OX40 agonist ivuxolimab. The chain was built from TRBV19 and TRBJ2-1; TRBD2 matches 15 bases in the middle. The receptor was derived from an adult with an advanced solid tumor such as melanoma, head and neck, liver or kidney cancer. The CDR3 is CASSRGLAGGIRSYNEQFF. The DNA sequence is given as TGTGCCAGTAGCCGCGGACTAGCGGGGGGGATTCGATCCTACAATGAGCAGTTCTTC. The reference TRBV19 and TRBJ2-1 proteins fill in what lies around the CDR3, so the full variable domain reads DGGITQSPKYLFRKEGQNVTLSCEQNLNHDAMYWYRQDPGQGLRLIYYSQIVNDFQKGDIAEGYSVSREKKESFPLTVTSAQKNPTAFYLCASSRGLAGGIRSYNEQFFGPGTRLTVL.